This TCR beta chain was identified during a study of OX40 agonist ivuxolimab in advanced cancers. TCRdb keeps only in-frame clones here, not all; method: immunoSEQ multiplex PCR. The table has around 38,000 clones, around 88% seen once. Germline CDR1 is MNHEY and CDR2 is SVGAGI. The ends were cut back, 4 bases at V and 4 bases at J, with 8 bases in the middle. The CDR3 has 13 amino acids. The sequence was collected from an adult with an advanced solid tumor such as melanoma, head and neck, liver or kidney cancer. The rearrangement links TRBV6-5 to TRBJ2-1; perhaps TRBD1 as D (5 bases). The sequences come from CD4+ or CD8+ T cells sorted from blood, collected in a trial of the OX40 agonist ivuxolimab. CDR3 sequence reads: CASSLTEYNEQFF. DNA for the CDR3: TGTGCCAGCAGTTTGACAGAATACAATGAGCAGTTCTTC.